Below, 7 T cell receptor beta chains from the same sample are listed, as sequenced in a study of blood T cells in healthy people across ages. Alongside a J-beta primer mix, a sample-barcoded 5' primer served in a second PCR lasting roughly 7 to 11 cycles. TCRdb analysed the 5' RACE reads with MiXCR anew, one entry per CDR3 protein. The repertoire consists of about 2 million distinct CDR3 sequences, with about 50% occurring once and the leading ten covering less than 2.5%. Sequenced input: blood. The receptors here all came from a woman in her thirties or forties in good health.

This chain links TRBV6-5 with TRBJ2-7; a weak D match, TRBD1 (6 bases). The assigned J gene may be wrong: the sequence end matches TRBJ2-4 better. Germline values: CDR1 MNHEY, CDR2 SVGAGI. The CDR3 consists of 17 residues. Here the CDR3 DNA reads TGTGCCAGCAGTTACTCGAAATTGTCACAGGGCAAAAACATTCAGTACTTC. Translating it yields CASSYSKLSQGKNIQYF.

The genes are TRBV29-1 and TRBJ2-1; D is possibly TRBD1 or TRBD2 (5 bases each). CDR1 is SQVTM, CDR2 ANQGSEA, per germline. This CDR3 comprises 14 residues. The ends were cut back, 3 bases at V and 4 bases at J, with 13 bases in the middle. This CDR3 reads CSVEGEALYNEQFF. CDR3 DNA: TGCAGCGTTGAGGGGGAAGCCCTTTACAATGAGCAGTTCTTC.

The chain links TRBV20-1 to TRBJ2-3; tentatively, D is TRBD2 (6 bases). This CDR3 spans 12 amino acids. Germline V gene lookup returns CDR1 DFQATT and CDR2 SNEGSKA (reference sequence). Trimming pared 4 bases from V and 4 bases from J, leaving 9 bases between. The CDR3 loop is CSATERADTQYF. CDR3 coding DNA: TGCAGTGCTACAGAGCGGGCAGATACGCAGTATTTT.

This chain uses TRBV4-2 with TRBJ2-5; 10 nucleotides align to TRBD2. CDR1 is LGHNA, CDR2 YNFKEQ, per germline. V lost 4 bases, J lost 3 bases, and 11 bases stayed unmatched. CDR3 length equals 17 residues. CDR3 residues: CASSLTQASGGEETQYF. The CDR3, as DNA: TGTGCCAGCAGCCTTACTCAGGCTAGCGGGGGAGAAGAGACCCAGTACTTC.

This clonotype was counted only a few times. The genes are TRBV6-6 and TRBJ2-6; 8 positions match TRBD1. This CDR3 region has 17 residues. J was trimmed by 2 bases and V by 6 bases; bases with no gene match: 9. Germline V gene lookup returns CDR1 MNHNY and CDR2 SVGAGI (reference sequence). In DNA form, the CDR3 reads TGTGCCAGCAGGCAGACAGGGGCGAGTACTGGGGCCAACGTCCTGACTTTC. Its protein is CASRQTGASTGANVLTF.

The chain is built from TRBV27 and TRBJ2-3; 7 bases are shared with TRBD2. The CDR3 has 16 residues. CDR1 is MNHEY, CDR2 SMNVEV, per germline (reference sequence). Trimming removed 4 bases from V and 5 bases from J; junction bases left unmatched: 12. The CDR3 sequence: CASSSKNRTSVDTQYF. For the CDR3, the DNA is TGTGCCAGCAGTTCAAAAAATCGAACTAGCGTAGATACGCAGTATTTT.

This clonotype was observed a handful of times. J is TRBJ2-1 and V is TRBV10-3; perhaps TRBD2 as D (5 bases). Germline V gene sequence: CDR1 ENHRY, CDR2 SYGVKD. The ends were cut back, 3 bases at V and 10 bases at J, with 10 bases in the middle. The CDR3 consists of 12 residues. The CDR3 reads CAISDYGNEQFF. CDR3 coding DNA: TGTGCCATCAGTGATTACGGGAACGAGCAGTTCTTC.